Presented here are 13 T cell receptor beta chains from one specimen sequenced in a study of blood T cell repertoires in COVID-19. Repertoires were generated with immunoSEQ multiplex PCR, while TCRdb's copy carries only in-frame clones and drops some. The data hold more than 90,000 clones, with 86% observed a single time. The sequenced sample consisted of peripheral blood. These receptors all stem from a man between 70 and 80 years old who had recovered from COVID-19.

V usage is TRBV5-1 and J usage is TRBJ2-1; perhaps TRBD2 as D (5 bases). Germline V gene sequence: CDR1 SGHRS, CDR2 YFSETQ. This CDR3 is built from 12 residues. V lost 4 bases and J lost 6, with 8 bases in between. CDR3 residues: CASSRDLNEQFF. CDR3 bases: TGCGCCAGCAGCCGGGATCTCAATGAGCAGTTCTTC. The whole variable domain, filled in from reference TRBV5-1 and TRBJ2-1, reads KAGVTQTPRYLIKTRGQQVTLSCSPISGHRSVSWYQQTPGQGLQFLFEYFSETQRNKGNFPGRFSGRQFSNSRSEMNVSTLELGDSALYLCASSRDLNEQFFGPGTRLTVL.

In its sample, this clone was seen once. The rearrangement uses TRBV30 and TRBJ2-5, with 13 bases identical to TRBD2. Germline CDR1 GTSNPN, CDR2 SVGIG (reference sequence). The CDR3 is 14 amino acids. Trimming at V came to 3 bases and at J to 6 bases, leaving 4 bases not matched to a gene. The chain's CDR3 is CAWRLAGGSKTQYF. CDR3 in DNA: TGTGCCTGGAGACTAGCGGGGGGGTCTAAGACCCAGTACTTC.

This chain links TRBV30 with TRBJ2-1; TRBD2 matches at 14 bases. Per germline, CDR1 GTSNPN and CDR2 SVGIG (reference sequence). V was pared by 0 bases and J by 9 bases, with 10 bases of the junction left unmatched. The CDR3 loop spans 17 amino acids. The CDR3 nucleotides read TGTGCCTGGAGTGTACTCCTTGGGACTAGCGGGGGTATTGAGCAGTTCTTC. Encoded protein: CAWSVLLGTSGGIEQFF.

This sequence joins TRBV5-8 and TRBJ2-3; D remains ambiguous. The CDR3 spans 16 residues. Germline V CDR1 and CDR2: SGHTS, YDEGEE. V lost 6 bases and J 5 bases, leaving 22 bases between the germline ends. The CDR3 loop is CASTPGRSAARDTQYF. The CDR3 DNA reads TGTGCCAGCACCCCTGGAAGGAGCGCCGCAAGAGATACGCAGTATTTT.

The chain carries TRBV19 and TRBJ2-7; maybe TRBD1 (6 bases). The CDR3 extends over 13 amino acids. Germline loops: CDR1 LNHDA, CDR2 SQIVND (reference sequence). Trimming cost V 6 bases and J 4 bases, with 13 bases left between them. CDR3 protein: CASSFDRRYEQYF. In nucleotides, the CDR3 is TGTGCCAGTAGCTTCGACAGGAGATACGAGCAGTACTTC. Using reference TRBV19 and TRBJ2-7 for the parts outside the CDR3, the full variable domain is DGGITQSPKYLFRKEGQNVTLSCEQNLNHDAMYWYRQDPGQGLRLIYYSQIVNDFQKGDIAEGYSVSREKKESFPLTVTSAQKNPTAFYLCASSFDRRYEQYFGPGTRLTVT.

The V and J genes are TRBV29-1 and TRBJ1-4; no definite D call. Germline lookup yields CDR1 SQVTM and CDR2 ANQGSEA. Trimming left V 7 bases short and J 6 bases short, with 18 bases between. The length of the CDR3 is 14 residues. CDR3 sequence: CSERVAGTDEKLFF. CDR3 nucleotide sequence: TGCAGCGAGAGGGTGGCGGGAACGGATGAAAAACTGTTTTTT.

V usage is TRBV27 and J usage is TRBJ2-3; D not resolved. The V gene's germline CDR1 is MNHEY and CDR2 SMNVEV (reference sequence). The CDR3 sequence is 14 residues long. V gave up 2 bases and J gave up 5 bases, with 11 bases separating them. CDR3 bases: TGTGCCAGCAGTTTACTGCGGCGCCAAGATACGCAGTATTTT. Amino acid sequence: CASSLLRRQDTQYF.

The V gene is TRBV2, the J gene TRBJ2-1; tentative D call: TRBD2 (5 bases). Germline CDR1 SNHLY, CDR2 FYNNEI. This CDR3 is 14 amino acids long. Trimming shortened V by 2 bases and J by 3 bases, and 8 bases separated the two germline ends. The CDR3 loop reads CASSEQLVYNEQFF. The CDR3 DNA is TGTGCCAGCAGTGAACAACTAGTCTACAATGAGCAGTTCTTC.

V is TRBV7-9 and J is TRBJ2-3; 7 nucleotides line up with TRBD1. The CDR3 is 16 amino acids. The germline V gene has CDR1 SEHNR and CDR2 FQNEAQ (reference sequence). The ends lost 2 bases at V and 2 bases at J; junction bases unmatched: 7. The chain's CDR3 is CASSLITGVFTDTQYF. Written as DNA, the CDR3 is TGTGCCAGCAGCTTAATAACAGGGGTTTTCACAGATACGCAGTATTTT. Filled out from reference TRBV7-9 and TRBJ2-3, the complete variable domain reads DTGVSQNPRHKITKRGQNVTFRCDPISEHNRLYWYRQTLGQGPEFLTYFQNEAQLEKSRLLSDRFSAERPKGSFSTLEIQRTEQGDSAMYLCASSLITGVFTDTQYFGPGTRLTVL.

The V gene is TRBV7-2, the J gene TRBJ2-1; D gene uncertain. V was shortened by 2 bases and J by 5 bases, with 7 bases between the two germline ends. The CDR3 runs 13 residues. Germline CDR1 is SGHTA and CDR2 is FQGNSA. The CDR3 region is CASSLSRDNEQFF. The CDR3 DNA sequence: TGTGCCAGCAGCTTATCTCGAGACAATGAGCAGTTCTTC.

In its sample, this clone was seen once. The chain carries TRBV28 and TRBJ1-1; 8 nucleotides align to TRBD1. The CDR3 is 15 residues long. Trimming cost V 8 bases and J 4 bases; bases outside gene matches: 12. Germline CDR1 is MDHEN and CDR2 is SYDVKM. The CDR3 reads CASSLSDRESTEAFF. CDR3 DNA sequence: TGTGCCAGCTCCCTTTCGGACAGGGAGAGCACTGAAGCTTTCTTT.

The chain uses TRBV4-1 and TRBJ1-2; TRBD1 might be the D (6 bases). V was trimmed by 8 bases and J by 4 bases, leaving 23 bases between them. Germline V gene lookup returns CDR1 MGHRA and CDR2 YSYEKL. The CDR3 has 16 residues. This chain's CDR3 is CASHQSVAGDGYGYTF. Written as DNA, the CDR3 is TGCGCCAGCCACCAGTCCGTGGCAGGGGATGGCTATGGCTACACCTTC.

V is TRBV6-5 and J is TRBJ2-3; possibly TRBD1 for D (5 bases). The length of the CDR3 is 15 residues. Trimming took off 8 bases at V and 0 bases at J, with 15 bases between the two ends. Germline V gene sequence: CDR1 MNHEY, CDR2 SVGAGI. CDR3 sequence: CASLVRDHSTDTQYF. CDR3 in DNA: TGTGCCAGCCTGGTCAGGGATCATAGCACAGATACGCAGTATTTT.